A selection of T cell receptor beta chains follows, all from one sample in a study of T cells after yellow fever vaccination. MiXCR, applied by TCRdb to the 5' RACE reads, yields one record per CDR3 protein. The data show 20,000 to 30,000 distinct CDR3 sequences, 4.5% seen once. The material was PBMCs, either bulk or a sorted T-cell subset (CD4+, CD8+, memory, or dextramer-sorted; not recorded which), obtained on the day of the yellow fever booster vaccination. The receptor set was obtained from a man aged 18 to 30 who received the YFV17D yellow fever vaccine. CDR3s include the opening cysteine and the closing phenylalanine or tryptophan. D genes are given only for firm matches. Expanded clones get a size class; other rows say once, few or many, or leave the size out.

>TRBJ1-1|few|TRBV12-3/TRBV12-4|-
CASSAGPTTEAFF
TGTGCCAGCAGCGCAGGGCCAACAACTGAAGCTTTCTTT
>TRBJ1-2|many|TRBV12-3/TRBV12-4|-
CASSVGTNYGYTF
TGTGCCAGCAGTGTGGGGACTAACTATGGCTACACCTTC
>TRBJ2-5|-|TRBV12-3/TRBV12-4|-
CASSPPSRQETQYF
TGTGCCAGCAGTCCCCCGAGCAGGCAAGAGACCCAGTACTTC
>TRBJ1-2|many|TRBV11-2|-
CASSFRDGYTF
TGTGCCAGCAGCTTTCGGGATGGCTACACCTTC
>TRBJ1-1|many|TRBV7-6|-
CASGFRGTEAFF
TGTGCCAGCGGATTCAGGGGTACTGAAGCTTTCTTT
>TRBJ2-5|many|TRBV7-2|TRBD1
CASKIETGAGTQYF
TGTGCCAGCAAAATTGAGACAGGGGCAGGGACCCAGTACTTC
>TRBJ1-2|medium-sized|TRBV20-1|TRBD1
CSARDPMTGNYGYTF
TGCAGTGCTAGAGACCCTATGACAGGGAACTATGGCTACACCTTC
>TRBJ1-1|many|TRBV7-6|-
CASSRGGEGNTEAFF
TGTGCCAGCAGCCGCGGGGGGGAGGGGAACACTGAAGCTTTCTTT
>TRBJ2-5|many|TRBV7-2|-
CASSLPGETQYF
TGTGCCAGCAGCTTACCCGGAGAGACCCAGTACTTC
>TRBJ1-3|many|TRBV6-1|-
CASESPGGNTIYF
TGTGCCAGCGAAAGCCCCGGGGGAAACACCATATATTTT
>TRBJ2-6|-|TRBV29-1|-
CSVALAGANVLTF
TGCAGCGTTGCCCTTGCTGGGGCCAACGTCCTGACTTTC
>TRBJ1-1|many|TRBV9|-
CASSVGGLVMNTEAFF
TGTGCCAGCAGCGTAGGAGGATTGGTAATGAACACTGAAGCTTTCTTT
>TRBJ2-3|many|TRBV7-9|TRBD2
CASSISSVLAGALTDTQYF
TGTGCCAGCAGCATATCCTCGGTTCTAGCGGGGGCCCTCACAGATACGCAGTATTTT
>TRBJ2-5|many|TRBV5-1|TRBD2
CASSWTSGGSGGETQYF
TGCGCCAGCAGCTGGACTAGCGGGGGGTCAGGAGGGGAGACCCAGTACTTC
>TRBJ2-1|many|TRBV28|-
CASSFYSSYNEQFF
TGTGCCAGCAGTTTCTACAGCTCCTACAATGAGCAGTTCTTC
>TRBJ2-5|-|TRBV18|TRBD2
CASSPGLAAAGETQYF
TGTGCCAGCTCACCAGGACTAGCGGCCGCAGGGGAGACCCAGTACTTC
>TRBJ1-1|many|TRBV5-1|-
CASSLALTNTEAFF
TGCGCCAGCAGCTTGGCCCTGACGAACACTGAAGCTTTCTTT
>TRBJ2-4|many|TRBV5-1|TRBD1
CASSLGQGDIQYF
TGCGCCAGCAGCTTGGGACAGGGAGACATTCAGTACTTC
>TRBJ1-4|many|TRBV7-2|-
CASSLSNSGEKLFF
TGTGCCAGCAGCTTATCGAATTCTGGTGAAAAACTGTTTTTT
>TRBJ2-2|-|TRBV7-3|TRBD2
CASSLAGAMTGELFF
TGTGCCAGCAGTTTAGCGGGGGCGATGACCGGGGAGCTGTTTTTT
>TRBJ1-2|many|TRBV11-2|TRBD1
CASSTTGAVGYTF
TGTGCCAGCAGCACGACAGGGGCGGTTGGCTACACCTTC
>TRBJ2-1|-|TRBV7-3|-
CASSPARLYPYNEQFF
TGTGCCAGCAGCCCAGCTCGTCTTTATCCCTACAATGAGCAGTTCTTC
>TRBJ1-5|many|TRBV20-1|TRBD1
CSATPGDRRNQPQHF
TGCAGTGCCACCCCGGGGGACAGACGCAATCAGCCCCAGCATTTT
>TRBJ1-2|many|TRBV6-5|-
CASSRTANNYGYTF
TGTGCCAGCAGCCGGACAGCGAATAACTATGGCTACACCTTC
>TRBJ2-6|many|TRBV20-1|-
CSTIVGSGANVLTF
TGCAGTACAATAGTAGGGTCTGGGGCCAACGTCCTGACTTTC
>TRBJ1-6|many|TRBV20-1|TRBD1
CSARAQGGLGSPLHF
TGCAGTGCTAGAGCCCAAGGGGGCCTGGGTTCACCCCTCCACTTT
>TRBJ2-5|few|TRBV20-1|-
CSARDGGWGETQYF
TGCAGTGCTAGGGATGGGGGATGGGGGGAGACCCAGTACTTC
>TRBJ2-3|-|TRBV5-1|-
CASSNKGRGDTQYF
TGCGCCAGCAGCAACAAGGGAAGGGGGGATACGCAGTATTTT
>TRBJ2-6|many|TRBV18|-
CASSPLGTGANVLTF
TGTGCCAGCTCACCACTGGGGACTGGGGCCAACGTCCTGACTTTC
>TRBJ1-4|many|TRBV6-5|-
CASQGTTNEKLFF
TGTGCCAGCCAAGGGACGACTAATGAAAAACTGTTTTTT
>TRBJ2-3|medium-sized|TRBV10-1|-
CASSASGTDTQYF
TGCGCCAGCAGTGCAAGCGGCACAGATACGCAGTATTTT
>TRBJ1-4|many|TRBV5-1|-
CASSIGQNSNEKLFF
TGCGCCAGCAGCATCGGACAGAACAGTAATGAAAAACTGTTTTTT
>TRBJ2-7|many|TRBV11-2|-
CASSPGRIQYF
TGTGCCAGCAGCCCTGGGAGGATACAGTACTTC
>TRBJ1-1|many|TRBV3-1|-
CASSQRVNTEAFF
TGTGCCAGCAGCCAAAGGGTGAACACTGAAGCTTTCTTT